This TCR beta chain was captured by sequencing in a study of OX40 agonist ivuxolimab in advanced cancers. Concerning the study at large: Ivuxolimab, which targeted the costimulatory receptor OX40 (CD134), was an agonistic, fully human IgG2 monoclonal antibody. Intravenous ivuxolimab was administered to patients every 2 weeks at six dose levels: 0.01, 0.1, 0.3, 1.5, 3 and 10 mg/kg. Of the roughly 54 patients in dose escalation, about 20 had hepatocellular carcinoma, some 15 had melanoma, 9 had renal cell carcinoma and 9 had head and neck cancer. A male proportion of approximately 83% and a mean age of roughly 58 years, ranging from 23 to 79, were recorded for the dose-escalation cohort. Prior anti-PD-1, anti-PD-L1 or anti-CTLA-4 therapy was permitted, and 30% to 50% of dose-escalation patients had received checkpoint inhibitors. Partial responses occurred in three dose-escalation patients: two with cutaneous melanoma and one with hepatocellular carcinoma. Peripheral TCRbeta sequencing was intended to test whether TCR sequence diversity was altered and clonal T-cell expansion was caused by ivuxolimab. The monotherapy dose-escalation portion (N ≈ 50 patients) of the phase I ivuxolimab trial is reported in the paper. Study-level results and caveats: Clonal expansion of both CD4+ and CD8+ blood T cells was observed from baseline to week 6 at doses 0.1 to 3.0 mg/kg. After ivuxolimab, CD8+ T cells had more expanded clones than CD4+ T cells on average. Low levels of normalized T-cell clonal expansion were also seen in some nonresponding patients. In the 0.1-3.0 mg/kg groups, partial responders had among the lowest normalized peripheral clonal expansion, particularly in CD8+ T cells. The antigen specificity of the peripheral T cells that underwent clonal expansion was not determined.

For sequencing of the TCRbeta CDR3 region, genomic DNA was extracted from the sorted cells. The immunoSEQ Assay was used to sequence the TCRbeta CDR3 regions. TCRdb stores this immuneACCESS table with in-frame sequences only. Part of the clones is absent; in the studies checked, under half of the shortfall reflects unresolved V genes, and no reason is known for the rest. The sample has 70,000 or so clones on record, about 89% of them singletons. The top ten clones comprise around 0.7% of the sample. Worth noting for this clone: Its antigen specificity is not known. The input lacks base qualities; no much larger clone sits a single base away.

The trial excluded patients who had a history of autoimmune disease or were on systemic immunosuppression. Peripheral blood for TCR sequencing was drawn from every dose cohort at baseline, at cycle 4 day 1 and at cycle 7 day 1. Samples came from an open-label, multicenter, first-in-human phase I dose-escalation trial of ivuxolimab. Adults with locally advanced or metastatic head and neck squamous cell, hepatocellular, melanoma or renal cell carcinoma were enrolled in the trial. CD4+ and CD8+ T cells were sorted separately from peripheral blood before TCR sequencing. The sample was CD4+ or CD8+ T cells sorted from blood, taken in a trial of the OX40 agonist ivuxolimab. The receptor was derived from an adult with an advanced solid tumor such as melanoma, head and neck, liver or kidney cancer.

The CDR3 protein sequence reads: CASSEQPAPGIYEQYF. The nucleotide sequence is given as TGTGCCAGCAGTGAACAGCCCGCCCCTGGGATTTACGAGCAGTACTTC. The V gene is TRBV2 and the J gene is TRBJ2-7; the D segment cannot be called with confidence. The trim is 2 bases for V and 4 bases for J, with a gap of 18 bases between the germline ends. The germline V gene specifies SNHLY as CDR1 and FYNNEI as CDR2. There are 16 amino acids in the CDR3, from cysteine to phenylalanine inclusive. The DNA shown is the 48-base CDR3, in frame from base 1.